Described below is a single TCR beta chain sequence and its context. Antigen specificity is unknown. Trimming left V 5 bases short and J 5 bases short, with 13 bases between. This CDR3 region has 13 residues. Germline V gives CDR1 SGHTA, CDR2 FQGNSA. The sample belongs to a study of T-cell reconstitution after alpha-beta-depleted transplantation in children. The study, taken as a whole, reports: The study traced high day-60 TCRbeta diversity in some patients to surviving recipient T cells and thymic progenitors. Roughly two months post-transplant, alpha-beta T cells reportedly originated from several hundred graft clones that had expanded. Among T cells one year after transplant, newly produced cells accounted for most counts and diversity.

A library of TCRbeta sequences, prepared with unique molecular identifiers, was generated. TCRdb reanalysed the PCR reads using MiXCR and keeps one entry per CDR3 protein. In the table there are 200,000 or so distinct CDR3 sequences, about 6% of which are singletons. The origin of this receptor is a girl under three years old with combined immunodeficiency, due to receive a stem cell transplant. The sample in question was PBMCs, obtained before TCRalphabeta/CD19-depleted stem cell transplant. V gene TRBV7-2 combines with J gene TRBJ2-7; no clear D. The DNA for the CDR3 is TGTGCCAGCAGCGCTGGACGGGTCCACGAGCAGTACTTC. Translated: CASSAGRVHEQYF.